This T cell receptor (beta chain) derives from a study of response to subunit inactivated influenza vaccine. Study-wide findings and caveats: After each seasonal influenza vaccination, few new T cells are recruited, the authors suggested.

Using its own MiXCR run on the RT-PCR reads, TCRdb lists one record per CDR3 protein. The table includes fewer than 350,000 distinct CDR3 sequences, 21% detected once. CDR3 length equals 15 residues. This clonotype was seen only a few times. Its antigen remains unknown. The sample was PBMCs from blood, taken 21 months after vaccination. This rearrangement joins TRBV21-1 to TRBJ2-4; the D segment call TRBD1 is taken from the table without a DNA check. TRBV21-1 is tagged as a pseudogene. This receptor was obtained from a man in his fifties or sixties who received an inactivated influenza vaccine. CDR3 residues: CASSVRDRDKNIQYF. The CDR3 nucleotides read TGTGCCAGCAGCGTCCGGGACAGAGACAAAAACATTCAGTACTTC.